The present T cell receptor (beta chain) was sequenced within a study of T-cell memory formation after mild COVID-19. Using its own MiXCR run on the 5' RACE reads, TCRdb lists one record per CDR3 protein. The sample holds approximately 270,000 distinct CDR3 sequences; 16% are singletons and the top ten take roughly 23%. A few counts support this clonotype. In germline, CDR1 is WNHNN, CDR2 SYGVQD (reference sequence). V was pared by 5 bases and J by 2 bases, with 11 bases between. This CDR3 has 14 amino acids. This sequence joins TRBV10-1 and TRBJ2-3, with TRBD1 as a possible D gene (5 bases). Sequencing was carried out using PBMCs or a T cell subset sorted from them (not recorded which). This receptor was identified in a man aged 18 to 30 who had mild COVID-19 (a few samples of this study predate the infection). Cell type and time point are not known. CDR3 bases: TGCGCCAGCAGTTATCAGGGCGCCACAGATACGCAGTATTTT. Translation gives CASSYQGATDTQYF.